Shown below are 32 T cell receptor beta chains from a single sample sequenced in a study of cytomegalovirus exposure and HLA in healthy donors. This PCR relied on a set of 60 Vbeta primers and 13 Jbeta primers. Assay: immunoSEQ multiplex PCR; the TCRdb copy retains only in-frame clones and omits some. This sample has over 150,000 clones, with about two thirds found just once. Sequenced: PBMCs. Source of these receptors: a young woman in good health and CMV-seronegative.

This clone was seen a handful of times. The chain has TRBV28 and TRBJ1-4, with 11 bases aligning to TRBD1. After removal of 6 bases from V and 8 bases from J, the junction contained 5 bases not matched to a gene. The germline CDR1 and CDR2 sequences are MDHEN and SYDVKM. This CDR3 comprises 14 residues. The DNA of the CDR3 is TGTGCCAGCAGACGGACAGGGGGCAGGGAAAAACTGTTTTTT. It translates to CASRRTGGREKLFF.

This chain links TRBV4-3 with TRBJ1-1; 7 bases match TRBD1. The CDR3 covers 15 residues. With 2 bases clipped from V and 6 bases from J, the junction kept 9 bases outside the gene matches. Germline CDR1 and CDR2: LGHNA and YSLEER. The CDR3 loop is CASSQTTGIVAEAFF. DNA of the CDR3: TGCGCCAGCAGCCAAACGACAGGGATAGTTGCTGAAGCTTTCTTT.

This chain links TRBV6-5 with TRBJ2-5; D not certain. The germline V gene encodes CDR1 MNHEY and CDR2 SVGAGI. Between the trimmed V and J ends, which lost 5 bases and 5 bases, there was a span of 9 bases. CDR3 size: 12 residues. The CDR3 here is CASSTTGETQYF. The DNA of the CDR3 is TGTGCCAGCAGTACCACTGGTGAGACCCAGTACTTC.

This clone was detected once. J is TRBJ1-6 and V is TRBV10-3; D remains ambiguous. Deletions cut 0 bases from V and 10 bases from J, with 19 bases between. This CDR3 has 17 amino acids. CDR1 is ENHRY and CDR2 is SYGVKD in the germline V gene. CDR3 loop: CAISESSLRQRGSPLHF. In nucleotides, the CDR3 is TGTGCCATCAGTGAGTCTTCTCTGAGGCAGAGAGGATCACCCCTCCACTTT.

DNA for the CDR3: TGTGCCAGCGTCAACTGGGACAGACTCACTGAAGCTTTCTTT. This translates into CASVNWDRLTEAFF. This rearrangement joins TRBV7-9 to TRBJ1-1; 7 bases are a match to TRBD1. J lost 4 bases, V lost 8 bases, and 10 bases had no gene match. The CDR3 is 14 amino acids. The germline CDR1 and CDR2 sequences are SEHNR and FQNEAQ (reference sequence).

This rearrangement joins TRBV2 to TRBJ2-5, with D perhaps TRBD2 (5 bases). Germline V gene lookup returns CDR1 SNHLY and CDR2 FYNNEI. Deletions cut 2 bases from V and 9 bases from J, with 7 bases between. This CDR3 spans 11 amino acids. CDR3 amino acids: CASSERGSQYF. The CDR3 DNA reads TGTGCCAGCAGTGAACGGGGATCCCAGTACTTC.

This clone has only a few counts. This CDR3 is CASSLILGGTDTQYF. CDR3 sequence (DNA): TGTGCCAGCAGTCTTATACTAGGAGGCACAGATACGCAGTATTTT. The rearrangement joins TRBV28 to TRBJ2-3, with D possibly TRBD2 on 5 matching bases. The CDR3 has 15 residues. Germline values: CDR1 MDHEN, CDR2 SYDVKM. The germline V and J ends were trimmed by 5 bases and 1 base, with 13 bases remaining between them.

The gene calls are TRBV4-1 and TRBJ2-5; D unclear. The closer fit of TRBJ2-7 to the DNA end suggests the J call may be wrong. CDR3 length equals 14 residues. Germline assignment: CDR1 MGHRA and CDR2 YSYEKL. As DNA, the CDR3 is TGCGCCAGCAGCCAAGCGCGGAACTCCTACGAGCAGTACTTC. Amino acids: CASSQARNSYEQYF.

This chain connects TRBV6-5 to TRBJ2-7; D is possibly TRBD1 (5 bases). CDR3 size: 12 residues. Per germline, CDR1 MNHEY and CDR2 SVGAGI. V was shortened by 5 bases and J by 5 bases, with 10 bases between the two germline ends. The CDR3 sequence: CASSRTRNEQYF. The DNA of the CDR3 is TGTGCCAGCAGTAGGACACGCAACGAGCAGTACTTC.

The rearrangement uses TRBV11-2 and TRBJ2-5, with 10 bases matching TRBD2. This CDR3 has 16 amino acids. From germline, CDR1 is SGHAT and CDR2 FQNNGV. Losses at the gene ends were 3 bases for V and 0 bases for J; bases not matched to a gene: 4. In DNA form, the CDR3 reads TGTGCCAGCAGCTTCCCGGGACTAGCGTACCAAGAGACCCAGTACTTC. Its translation: CASSFPGLAYQETQYF.

The V call is TRBV9, the J call TRBJ2-1; TRBD2 aligns across 8 bases. Germline V gene data show CDR1 as SGDLS and CDR2 as YYNGEE. The CDR3 sequence is 17 residues long. The ends lost 0 bases at V and 0 bases at J; junction bases unmatched: 5. The CDR3 loop is CASSVGGLGSSYNEQFF. CDR3 coding DNA: TGTGCCAGCAGCGTAGGGGGACTAGGAAGCTCCTACAATGAGCAGTTCTTC.

The DNA of the CDR3 is TGCAGCGCTCAGGAGAACACTGAAGCTTTCTTT. The encoded protein is CSAQENTEAFF. The chain combines TRBV29-1 with TRBJ1-1, with unresolved D. This CDR3 has 11 residues. The germline V and J ends were trimmed by 7 bases and 1 base, with 7 bases remaining between them. In germline, CDR1 is SQVTM, CDR2 ANQGSEA.

In its sample, this clone was seen a few times. This rearrangement joins TRBV5-8 to TRBJ2-1, with 11 bases identical to TRBD2. Germline lookup yields CDR1 SGHTS and CDR2 YDEGEE. V lost 3 bases to trimming and J lost 0 bases; unmatched junction nucleotides: 2. This CDR3 has 16 amino acids. CDR3: CASSSGLAGSYNEQFF. For the CDR3, the DNA is TGTGCCAGCAGCTCCGGACTAGCGGGCTCCTACAATGAGCAGTTCTTC.

The chain recombines TRBV5-1 with TRBJ2-7, with 10 bases identical to TRBD2. CDR1 SGHRS and CDR2 YFSETQ come from the germline V gene. CDR3 size: 15 residues. The V segment lost 5 bases and the J segment 5 bases; nucleotides outside the gene matches: 10. The CDR3 spells CASREASGGNDEQYF. The DNA for the CDR3 is TGCGCCAGCAGGGAAGCTAGCGGGGGAAACGACGAGCAGTACTTC.

The chain carries TRBV2 and TRBJ1-5; TRBD1 matches 7 bases. The CDR3 covers 16 residues. The V segment lost 6 bases and the J segment 2 bases; nucleotides outside the gene matches: 10. Per germline, CDR1 SNHLY and CDR2 FYNNEI. CDR3 sequence reads: CASRDDRVYRNQPQHF. The CDR3 DNA reads TGTGCCAGCAGAGACGACAGGGTTTATCGCAATCAGCCCCAGCATTTT.

This chain uses TRBV5-1 with TRBJ1-1, with 9 bases that match TRBD1. Losses at the gene ends were 3 bases for V and 5 bases for J; bases not matched to a gene: 5. Germline V gene data show CDR1 as SGHRS and CDR2 as YFSETQ. CDR3 size: 14 residues. CDR3 loop: CASSSGTGRTEAFF. CDR3 in DNA: TGCGCCAGCAGCTCCGGGACAGGGAGGACTGAAGCTTTCTTT.

The chain uses TRBV30 and TRBJ1-5; D uncertain. The CDR3 runs to 16 residues. With 0 bases removed from V and 3 bases from J, the gap between germline ends came to 15 bases. Germline CDR1 and CDR2: GTSNPN and SVGIG (reference sequence). The CDR3 nucleotides read TGTGCCTGGAGTGTAAGAGGTCAGAGGATCAATCAGCCCCAGCATTTT. As protein: CAWSVRGQRINQPQHF.

The chain is built from TRBV29-1 and TRBJ2-2; 10 nucleotides match TRBD2. Germline CDR1 SQVTM, CDR2 ANQGSEA. The V segment lost 4 bases and the J segment 4 bases; nucleotides outside the gene matches: 3. The CDR3 is 14 amino acids. In nucleotides, the CDR3 is TGCAGCGTTGGGATAGCGGGAGGCACCGGGGAGCTGTTTTTT. As protein: CSVGIAGGTGELFF.

The chain combines TRBV6-1 with TRBJ2-7; 12 nucleotides agree with TRBD1. Germline CDR1 reads MNHNS; CDR2 reads SASEGT. The CDR3 loop spans 14 amino acids. The V segment lost 4 bases and the J segment 5 bases; nucleotides outside the gene matches: 3. CDR3 nucleotides: TGTGCCAGCAGTGCCGGGACAGGGGGCGACGAGCAGTACTTC. This gives the protein CASSAGTGGDEQYF.

The chain uses TRBV2 and TRBJ1-1; D possibly corresponds to TRBD1 (6 bases). Trimming cost V 3 bases and J 2 bases, with 10 bases left between them. CDR3 length: 14 amino acids. CDR1 is SNHLY and CDR2 is FYNNEI in the germline V gene. The chain's CDR3 is CASSDPQGNTEAFF. The CDR3, as DNA: TGTGCCAGCAGTGACCCACAGGGAAACACTGAAGCTTTCTTT.

This clone is a singleton in its sample. The genes are TRBV7-6 and TRBJ1-1; TRBD1 might be the D (5 bases). CDR1 and CDR2 (germline): SGHVS, FNYEAQ. This CDR3 region has 15 residues. Trimming took 1 base from V and 1 from J, leaving 10 bases between them. The CDR3 sequence: CASSLGGLANTEAFF. The CDR3 DNA is TGTGCCAGCAGCTTAGGGGGCCTTGCGAACACTGAAGCTTTCTTT.

This clone was recorded a few times. The rearrangement links TRBV14 to TRBJ2-7, with D perhaps matching TRBD1 (7 bases). Germline CDR1 and CDR2: SGHDN and FVKESK. The V end was cut by 7 bases, the J end by 3 bases, with 19 bases between. CDR3 size: 15 residues. CDR3 sequence reads: CASTASGGGVYEQYF. CDR3 bases: TGTGCCAGCACCGCAAGTGGAGGGGGCGTCTACGAGCAGTACTTC.

The V and J genes are TRBV5-1 and TRBJ2-3; 8 bases fit TRBD2. Germline CDR1 is SGHRS and CDR2 is YFSETQ. The J segment lost 2 bases and the V segment lost 6 bases, leaving 5 bases of the junction unmatched. The CDR3 length is 14 residues. CDR3 coding DNA: TGCGCCAGCATGTCGGGAGGGGACACAGATACGCAGTATTTT. Protein sequence: CASMSGGDTDTQYF.

The V call is TRBV7-6, the J call TRBJ2-7; the match to TRBD1 covers 9 bases. CDR1 and CDR2 (germline): SGHVS, FNYEAQ. With 5 bases clipped from V and 6 bases from J, the junction kept 8 bases outside the gene matches. The CDR3 extends over 14 amino acids. CDR3 nucleotides: TGTGCCAGCAGCCTCCCGGGACAGGGAGGCGAGCAGTACTTC. Its translation is CASSLPGQGGEQYF.

The rearrangement uses TRBV5-1 and TRBJ1-1; D not resolved. Germline CDR1 is SGHRS and CDR2 is YFSETQ. The CDR3 sequence is 13 residues long. V was pared by 4 bases and J by 4 bases, with 11 bases between. The CDR3 loop reads CASSQTGFTEAFF. CDR3 sequence (DNA): TGCGCCAGCAGCCAGACGGGATTCACTGAAGCTTTCTTT.

V and J are TRBV2 and TRBJ1-1, with D perhaps matching TRBD1 (5 bases). Deletions cut 9 bases from V and 1 base from J, with 12 bases between. This CDR3 has 13 residues. From germline, CDR1 is SNHLY and CDR2 FYNNEI. CDR3 DNA: TGTGCCAGTACAGGCTCGGGGAACACTGAAGCTTTCTTT. It specifies CASTGSGNTEAFF.

This clone showed up just a few times. The chain links TRBV2 to TRBJ1-4; TRBD1 matches at 7 bases. The J segment lost 8 bases and the V segment lost 5 bases, leaving 5 bases of the junction unmatched. Germline-derived CDR1 and CDR2 are SNHLY and FYNNEI. The CDR3 sequence is 13 residues long. The DNA of the CDR3 is TGTGCCAGCAGTAGGACAGGCGGGGAAAAACTGTTTTTT. It translates to CASSRTGGEKLFF.

This clone appeared a single time. V and J are TRBV7-2 and TRBJ1-1; 7 nucleotides agree with TRBD1. Germline lookup yields CDR1 SGHTA and CDR2 FQGNSA. J gave up 4 bases and V 1 base, and 9 bases lay outside the gene matches. The CDR3 spans 16 residues. The DNA for the CDR3 is TGTGCCAGCAGCTTAGGAAGGGGGCAGGGTGGCACTGAAGCTTTCTTT. Translation gives CASSLGRGQGGTEAFF.

The chain recombines TRBV5-4 with TRBJ2-7; TRBD1 aligns across 9 bases. V gave up 2 bases and J gave up 3 bases; unmatched junction bases: 6. Germline CDR1 SGHNT, CDR2 YYREEE (reference sequence). CDR3 size: 15 residues. This CDR3 reads CASSLEQGAFYEQYF. In nucleotides, the CDR3 is TGTGCCAGCAGCTTAGAACAGGGGGCTTTCTACGAGCAGTACTTC.

This clone was observed a handful of times. The chain carries TRBV11-2 and TRBJ2-1; TRBD2 matches 13 bases. Losses at the gene ends were 6 bases for V and 7 bases for J; bases not matched to a gene: 0. In germline, CDR1 is SGHAT, CDR2 FQNNGV. There are 13 residues in the CDR3. CDR3 loop: CASRLAGGNEQFF. CDR3 nucleotides: TGTGCCAGCAGACTAGCGGGAGGGAATGAGCAGTTCTTC.

The rearrangement links TRBV10-3 to TRBJ2-7; possible D gene TRBD2, 6 bases. Germline CDR1 and CDR2: ENHRY and SYGVKD. V gave up 4 bases and J gave up 6 bases, with 13 bases separating them. The CDR3 loop spans 13 amino acids. CDR3 sequence (DNA): TGTGCCATCAGTGCCGAGGACTATCGCGAGCAGTACTTC. This sequence encodes CAISAEDYREQYF.

This chain joins TRBV4-1 and TRBJ1-5, with a weak D call TRBD1 (5 bases). V lost 2 bases and J lost 0, with 11 bases in between. CDR3 size: 16 residues. Germline V CDR1 and CDR2: MGHRA, YSYEKL. The CDR3: CASSQPSGDSNQPQHF. Written as DNA, the CDR3 is TGCGCCAGCAGCCAACCCTCGGGGGATAGCAATCAGCCCCAGCATTTT.